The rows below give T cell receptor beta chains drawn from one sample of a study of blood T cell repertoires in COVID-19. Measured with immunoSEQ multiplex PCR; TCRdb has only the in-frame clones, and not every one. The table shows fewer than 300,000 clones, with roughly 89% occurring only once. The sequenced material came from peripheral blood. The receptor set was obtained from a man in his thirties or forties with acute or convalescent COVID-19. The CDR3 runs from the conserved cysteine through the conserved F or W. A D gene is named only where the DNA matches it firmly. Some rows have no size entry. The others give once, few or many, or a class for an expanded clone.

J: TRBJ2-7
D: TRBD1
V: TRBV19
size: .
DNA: TGTGCCAGTAGTTGGGGGACAGGGGCCTCCTACGAGCAGTACTTC
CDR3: CASSWGTGASYEQYF

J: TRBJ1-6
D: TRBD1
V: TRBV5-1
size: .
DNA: TGCGCCAGCAGTCGACAGGGGAACTCCTATAATTCACCCCTCCACTTT
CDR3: CASSRQGNSYNSPLHF

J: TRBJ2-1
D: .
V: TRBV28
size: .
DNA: TGTGCCAGCAGTTTATTGGGGCGGGAGCAGTTCTTC
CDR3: CASSLLGREQFF

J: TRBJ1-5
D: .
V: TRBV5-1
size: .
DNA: TGCGCCAGCAGCTTGGATTATAGCAATCAGCCCCAGCATTTT
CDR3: CASSLDYSNQPQHF

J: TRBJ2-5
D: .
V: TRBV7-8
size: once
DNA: TGTGCCAGCAGCTTAGCACTAACAGAGACCCAGTACTTC
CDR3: CASSLALTETQYF

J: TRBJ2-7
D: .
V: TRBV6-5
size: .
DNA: TGTGCCAGCAGTCAACAATCAACAGGGTCCTACGAGCAGTACTTC
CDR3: CASSQQSTGSYEQYF

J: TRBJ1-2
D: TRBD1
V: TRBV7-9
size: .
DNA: TGTGCCAGCAGCCTACAGGGGAACTATGGCTACACCTTC
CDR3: CASSLQGNYGYTF

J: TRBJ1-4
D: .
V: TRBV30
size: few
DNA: TGTGCCTGGAGAGGGGCCGCCCTATTAACTAATGAAAAACTGTTTTTT
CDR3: CAWRGAALLTNEKLFF

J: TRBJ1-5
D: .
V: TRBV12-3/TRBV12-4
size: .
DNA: TGTGCCAGCAGCCCAAATAGCAATCAGCCCCAGCATTTT
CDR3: CASSPNSNQPQHF

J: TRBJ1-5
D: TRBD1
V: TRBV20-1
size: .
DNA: TGCAGTGCTAGTCCGGGACAGGGAGGAAGTCAGCCCCAGCATTTT
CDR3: CSASPGQGGSQPQHF

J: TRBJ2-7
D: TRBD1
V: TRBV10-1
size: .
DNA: TGCGCCAGCAGCCCGGACAGGGAGGTTGGGCAGTACTTC
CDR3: CASSPDREVGQYF

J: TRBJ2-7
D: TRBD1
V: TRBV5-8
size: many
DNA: TGTGCCAGCAGCTTGGACACGACAGGGGCGAGATACGAGCAGTACTTC
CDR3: CASSLDTTGARYEQYF

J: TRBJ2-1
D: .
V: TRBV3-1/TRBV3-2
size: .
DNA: TGTGCCAGCAGCCACCTTTTCAGCTACAATGAGCAGTTCTTC
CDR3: CASSHLFSYNEQFF

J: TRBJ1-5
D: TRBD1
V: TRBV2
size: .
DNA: TGTGCCAGCAGACGTGACAGGGAGCGCAATCAGCCCCAGCATTTT
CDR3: CASRRDRERNQPQHF

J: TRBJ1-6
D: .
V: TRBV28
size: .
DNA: TGTGCCAGCAGTTCCGTGGCTTCACCCCTCCACTTT
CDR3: CASSSVASPLHF

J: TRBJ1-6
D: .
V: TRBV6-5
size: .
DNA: TGTGCCAGCATCCCCGAACCGGGTTCACCCCTCCACTTT
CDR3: CASIPEPGSPLHF

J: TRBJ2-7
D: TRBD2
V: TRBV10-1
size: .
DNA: TGCGCCAGCAGTGAGGGAATTAGCGGGGGATACGAGCAGTACTTC
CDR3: CASSEGISGGYEQYF

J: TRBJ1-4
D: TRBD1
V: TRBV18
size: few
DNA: TGTGCCAGCTCACCCGGGACAGGGGGAACTAATGAAAAACTGTTTTTT
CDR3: CASSPGTGGTNEKLFF

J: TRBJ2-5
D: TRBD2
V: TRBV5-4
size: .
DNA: TGTGCCAGCAGCTTCAAAAGCGGGGGGGGAGAGACCCAGTACTTC
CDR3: CASSFKSGGGETQYF

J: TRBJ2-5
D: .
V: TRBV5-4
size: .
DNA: TGTGCCAGCAGCCCGGGTCCGGGACAACGTGCCCGTAGTGAAGAGACCCAGTACTTC
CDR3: CASSPGPGQRARSEETQYF

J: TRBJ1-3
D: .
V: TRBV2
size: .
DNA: TGTGCCAGCAGCGTGGACTGGGGCTCTGGAAACACCATATATTTT
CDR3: CASSVDWGSGNTIYF

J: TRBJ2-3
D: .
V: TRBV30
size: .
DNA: TGTGCCTGGAGTCCCCGCCTCAGCGATTTTAGCACAGATACGCAGTATTTT
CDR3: CAWSPRLSDFSTDTQYF

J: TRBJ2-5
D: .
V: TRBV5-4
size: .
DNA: TGTGCCAGCAGCCTAGCAGGAAAAGAGACCCAGTACTTC
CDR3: CASSLAGKETQYF

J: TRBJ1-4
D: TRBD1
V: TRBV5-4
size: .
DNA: TGTGCCAGCAGCTTACGACAGGGGAACGAAAAACTGTTTTTT
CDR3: CASSLRQGNEKLFF

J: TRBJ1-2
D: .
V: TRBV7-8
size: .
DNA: TGTGCCAGCAGCTTGCACAGTGGCTATGGCTACACCTTC
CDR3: CASSLHSGYGYTF

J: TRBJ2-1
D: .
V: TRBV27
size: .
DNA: TGTGCCAGCAGAGAAGGAGGATGGGATGAGCAGTTCTTC
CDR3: CASREGGWDEQFF

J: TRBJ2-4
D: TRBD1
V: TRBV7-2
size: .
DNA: TGTGCCAGCAGCCCAGGGGACAGGCTAGCCAAAAACATTCAGTACTTC
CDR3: CASSPGDRLAKNIQYF

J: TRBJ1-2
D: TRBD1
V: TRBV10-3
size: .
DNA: TGTGCCATCAGTGATCCAGGACAGGGTGGCTATGGCTACACCTTC
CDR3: CAISDPGQGGYGYTF

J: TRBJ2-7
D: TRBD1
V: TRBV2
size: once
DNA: TGTGCCAGCAGAGCAGACAGGGGGCAATTGTACGAGCAGTACTTC
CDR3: CASRADRGQLYEQYF

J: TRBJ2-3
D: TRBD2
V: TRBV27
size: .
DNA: TGTGCCAGCAGTGTACTAGCGGGGGGGCCAAATACGCAGTATTTT
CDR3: CASSVLAGGPNTQYF

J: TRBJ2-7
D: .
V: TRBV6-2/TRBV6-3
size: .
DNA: TGTGCCAGCAGTTACTCGTATACAGGGAGGGACGAGCAGTACTTC
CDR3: CASSYSYTGRDEQYF

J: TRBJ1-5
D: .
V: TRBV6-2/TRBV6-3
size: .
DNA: TGTGCCAGCAGTTACCCGGGAGGGGCTTGGAATCAGCCCCAGCATTTT
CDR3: CASSYPGGAWNQPQHF

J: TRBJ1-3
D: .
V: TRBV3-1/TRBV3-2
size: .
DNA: TGTGCCAGCAGCCAAGACGCCGGTAACACCATATATTTT
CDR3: CASSQDAGNTIYF

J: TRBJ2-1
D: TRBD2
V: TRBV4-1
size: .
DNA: TGCGCCAGCAGCCAAGAAGGCCGACTAGCGGGAGTTCACAATGAGCAGTTCTTC
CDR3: CASSQEGRLAGVHNEQFF

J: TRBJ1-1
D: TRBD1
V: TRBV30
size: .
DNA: TGTGCCTGGAGTAAACAGGGGTTCACTGAAGCTTTCTTT
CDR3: CAWSKQGFTEAFF

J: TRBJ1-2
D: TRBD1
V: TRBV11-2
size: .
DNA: TGTGCCAGCAGCTCTTTTTCAGGCAGGGGGCTTTTCGGCTACACCTTC
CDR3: CASSSFSGRGLFGYTF

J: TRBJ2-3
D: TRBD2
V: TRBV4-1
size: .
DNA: TGCGCCAGCAGCAAAGGACTAGCGGGGGGCACAGATACGCAGTATTTT
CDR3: CASSKGLAGGTDTQYF

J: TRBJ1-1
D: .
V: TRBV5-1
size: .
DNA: TGCGCCAGCAGTCGTGACAGCCTGAACACTGAAGCTTTCTTT
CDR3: CASSRDSLNTEAFF